There are many counts of the clone carrying this TCR beta chain. Sequencing was performed with immunoSEQ multiplex PCR; in TCRdb, only in-frame clones are kept and a portion is missing. The table includes some 96,000 clones, roughly half detected once. These data originate in a study of shared clonotypes between healthy human individuals. V lost 0 bases and J lost 13, with 15 bases in between. This CDR3 has 12 amino acids. The germline V gene has CDR1 SQVTM and CDR2 ANQGSEA. This TCR came from a woman aged 40 to 50 in good health. Some clones in this sample may be carry-over from other donors' samples. Sequencing was done on a sample of PBMCs. The genes are TRBV29-1 and TRBJ1-2, with no clear D. For the CDR3, the DNA is TGCAGCGTTGAAGATCCGTGGGGAAGTTCCACCTTC. It specifies CSVEDPWGSSTF. Together with reference TRBV29-1 and TRBJ1-2, the CDR3 gives the full variable domain: SAVISQKPSRDICQRGTSLTIQCQVDSQVTMMFWYRQQPGQSLTLIATANQGSEATYESGFVIDKFPISRPNLTFSTLTVSNMSPEDSSIYLCSVEDPWGSSTFGSGTRLTVV.